These 22 T cell receptor beta chains originate from one sample sequenced in a study of type 1 regulatory T cells. Study-level points and caveats: Compared with non-Tr1 cells, Tr1 cells showed a narrower TCR repertoire.

In TCRdb, the reads were re-called with MiXCR into one record per CDR3 protein. The sample lists roughly 71,000 distinct CDR3 sequences, 20% to 25% occurring once. Their antigen targets remain unknown. The sequencing input was cultured type 1 regulatory T (Tr1) cells, either the whole culture or a sorted fraction (not recorded which). The receptor source for this set is a human donor in good health.

The chain joins TRBV30 to TRBJ1-1; a weak D match, TRBD1 (5 bases). The V end was cut by 2 bases, the J end by 0 bases, with 10 bases between. Germline assignment: CDR1 GTSNPN and CDR2 SVGIG (reference sequence). The CDR3 loop spans 14 amino acids. As DNA, the CDR3 is TGTGCCTGGAGTCGAGGGGCGTTGAACACTGAAGCTTTCTTT. Its translation: CAWSRGALNTEAFF.

The gene calls are TRBV12-3 or TRBV12-4 and TRBJ1-2; no reliable D call. V was cut by 8 bases and J by 3 bases, with 4 bases left in between. The CDR3 contains 10 residues. The DNA for the CDR3 is TGTGCCAGCGGGGACTATGGCTACACCTTC. It yields the protein CASGDYGYTF.

By sample share, this clonotype is medium-sized. This CDR3 reads CASSIATSGASMGEQYF. The CDR3 nucleotides are TGTGCCAGTAGTATTGCAACTAGCGGGGCCTCTATGGGTGAGCAGTACTTC. The chain links TRBV19 to TRBJ2-7; TRBD2 matches 10 bases. CDR3 length: 17 amino acids. With 3 bases clipped from V and 7 bases from J, the junction kept 15 bases outside the gene matches. Germline CDR1 and CDR2: LNHDA and SQIVND (reference sequence).

This clonotype was observed a few times. V and J are TRBV30 and TRBJ2-3; D not certain. The CDR3 spans 13 residues. V was cut by 5 bases and J by 7 bases, with 16 bases left in between. In germline, CDR1 is GTSNPN, CDR2 SVGIG (reference sequence). This CDR3 reads CAWGSSGINTQYF. CDR3 sequence (DNA): TGTGCCTGGGGCTCCTCTGGAATCAATACGCAGTATTTT.

This chain joins TRBV6-1 and TRBJ2-7, with D possibly matching TRBD1 (5 bases). CDR3 length equals 14 residues. With 10 bases removed from V and 4 bases from J, the gap between germline ends came to 20 bases. Per germline, CDR1 MNHNS and CDR2 SASEGT. The CDR3 spells CATEHPGHSYEQYF. CDR3 DNA sequence: TGTGCCACCGAACACCCCGGACACTCTTACGAGCAGTACTTC.

This rearrangement joins TRBV7-2 to TRBJ2-5; 9 positions match TRBD1. The CDR3 covers 17 residues. CDR1 is SGHTA, CDR2 FQGNSA, per germline. Germline trimming cut 5 bases from V and 1 base from J; bases unmatched to any gene: 11. The CDR3: CASSPSMGQGLQETQYF. CDR3 coding DNA: TGTGCCAGCAGCCCTAGTATGGGACAGGGCCTCCAAGAGACCCAGTACTTC.

The chain links TRBV18 to TRBJ2-3, with D maybe TRBD2 (5 bases). This CDR3 comprises 14 residues. Germline V gene lookup returns CDR1 KGHSH and CDR2 LQKENI. V was shortened by 2 bases and J by 2 bases, with 8 bases between the two germline ends. The CDR3 coding sequence is TGTGCCAGCTCACCAAAAGCGGTCACAGATACGCAGTATTTT. Translated, it gives CASSPKAVTDTQYF.

This chain uses TRBV5-1 with TRBJ1-4; D perhaps matches TRBD1 (6 bases). V was pared by 6 bases and J by 8 bases, with 17 bases between. The germline V gene encodes CDR1 SGHRS and CDR2 YFSETQ. CDR3 length: 14 amino acids. The CDR3 bases are TGCGCCAGCACCTCGACAGGAATCGTCGAAAAACTGTTTTTT. Translated, it gives CASTSTGIVEKLFF.

The genes are TRBV5-1 and TRBJ1-5; D ambiguous. V lost 0 bases to trimming and J lost 4 bases, with 11 bases between them. The CDR3 extends over 15 amino acids. CDR1 is SGHRS and CDR2 is YFSETQ in the germline V gene. The CDR3 nucleotides read TGCGCCAGCAGCTTGGACCCTGGAGGGAATCAGCCCCAGCATTTT. It encodes CASSLDPGGNQPQHF.

This clonotype turned up a few times. For the CDR3, the DNA is TGCGCCAGCAGCTTGGCGGGACAGGTCGGCGGTGAGCAGTTCTTC. This encodes CASSLAGQVGGEQFF. The chain links TRBV5-1 to TRBJ2-1; 8 bases are a match to TRBD1. Looked up from germline, CDR1 is SGHRS and CDR2 is YFSETQ. The trim removed 0 bases at V and 9 bases at J, leaving 8 bases unmatched. The CDR3 loop spans 15 amino acids. The full variable domain, with the rest looked up from reference TRBV5-1 and TRBJ2-1, is KAGVTQTPRYLIKTRGQQVTLSCSPISGHRSVSWYQQTPGQGLQFLFEYFSETQRNKGNFPGRFSGRQFSNSRSEMNVSTLELGDSALYLCASSLAGQVGGEQFFGPGTRLTVL.

This clonotype was counted a few times. The chain joins TRBV5-1 to TRBJ2-1; weak D call: TRBD2 (5 bases). Germline values: CDR1 SGHRS, CDR2 YFSETQ. The ends were cut back, 5 bases at V and 13 bases at J, with 13 bases in the middle. This CDR3 comprises 11 residues. Written as DNA, the CDR3 is TGCGCCAGCAGTAACGGGGAGATACAGTTCTTC. It yields the protein CASSNGEIQFF.

This clonotype was detected only a few times. This rearrangement joins TRBV5-6 to TRBJ1-1; D gene ambiguous. V was pared by 4 bases and J by 2 bases, with 3 bases between. The CDR3 is made up of 11 amino acids. Germline loops: CDR1 SGHDT, CDR2 YYEEEE. The chain's CDR3 is CASSINTEAFF. The CDR3 DNA is TGTGCCAGCAGCATTAACACTGAAGCTTTCTTT.

This clonotype was observed many times. The gene calls are TRBV29-1 and TRBJ2-1; 9 nucleotides line up with TRBD1. V lost 6 bases to trimming and J lost 10 bases; unmatched junction nucleotides: 4. The germline V gene has CDR1 SQVTM and CDR2 ANQGSEA. The CDR3 totals 11 residues. The CDR3 DNA is TGCAGCGTGCGGACAGGGGAAGAGCAGTTCTTC. This gives the protein CSVRTGEEQFF.

This clonotype was picked up many times. This chain links TRBV20-1 with TRBJ1-2, with D unresolved. The V gene lost 1 base and the J gene lost 4 bases, with 10 bases spanning the gap. Germline V gene lookup returns CDR1 DFQATT and CDR2 SNEGSKA (reference sequence). The CDR3 spans 13 residues. Here the CDR3 reads CSARGPETYGYTF. DNA of the CDR3: TGCAGTGCTAGAGGCCCAGAAACCTATGGCTACACCTTC.

This clonotype has more than one count but fewer than ten. The chain carries TRBV12-3 or TRBV12-4 and TRBJ2-7, with D tentatively TRBD2 (5 bases). The CDR3 totals 12 residues. V lost 3 bases, J lost 6 bases, and 9 bases lay in between. CDR3 loop: CASSFSAGEQYF. Here the CDR3 DNA reads TGTGCCAGCAGTTTTAGCGCGGGCGAGCAGTACTTC.

The chain is built from TRBV5-1 and TRBJ2-1, with 11 bases matching TRBD2. CDR3 length: 15 amino acids. Trimming removed 6 bases from V and 8 bases from J; junction bases left unmatched: 10. From germline, CDR1 is SGHRS and CDR2 YFSETQ. DNA for the CDR3: TGCGCCAGCACCTTACTAGCGGGAGTAGCCGATGAGCAGTTCTTC. Amino acid sequence: CASTLLAGVADEQFF. Full variable domain (rest looked up from reference TRBV5-1 and TRBJ2-1): KAGVTQTPRYLIKTRGQQVTLSCSPISGHRSVSWYQQTPGQGLQFLFEYFSETQRNKGNFPGRFSGRQFSNSRSEMNVSTLELGDSALYLCASTLLAGVADEQFFGPGTRLTVL.

In its sample, this clonotype was seen a few times. The chain couples TRBV5-5 to TRBJ1-1; 7 positions match TRBD1. The CDR3 has 13 residues. Germline CDR1 is SGHKS and CDR2 is YYEKEE (reference sequence). J gave up 3 bases and V 4 bases, and 3 bases lay outside the gene matches. The chain's CDR3 is CASSNDRDTEAFF. CDR3 coding DNA: TGTGCCAGCAGCAACGACAGGGACACTGAAGCTTTCTTT.

The gene calls are TRBV9 and TRBJ2-1; D may match TRBD1 or TRBD2 (5 bases each). Germline CDR1 SGDLS, CDR2 YYNGEE. The CDR3 has 15 amino acids. V dropped 4 bases and J dropped 6 bases, with 17 bases sitting between them. Here the CDR3 DNA reads TGTGCCAGCAGCCCCCGGCCCGGGACCGTCAATGAGCAGTTCTTC. It specifies CASSPRPGTVNEQFF.

This clonotype appeared a few times. This CDR3 is CASSLVGGTYNEQFF. The DNA for the CDR3 is TGTGCCAGCAGCTTGGTGGGAGGGACCTACAATGAGCAGTTCTTC. The chain couples TRBV7-9 to TRBJ2-1; 7 bases fit TRBD2. From germline, CDR1 is SEHNR and CDR2 FQNEAQ (reference sequence). Losses at the gene ends were 3 bases for V and 2 bases for J; bases not matched to a gene: 4. The CDR3 spans 15 residues.

The V call is TRBV5-1, the J call TRBJ2-3, with D unclear. Deletions cut 0 bases from V and 5 bases from J, with 10 bases between. Germline-derived CDR1 and CDR2 are SGHRS and YFSETQ. CDR3 size: 14 residues. The CDR3 region is CASSLELELDTQYF. As DNA, the CDR3 is TGCGCCAGCAGCTTGGAGCTGGAATTAGATACGCAGTATTTT.

This clonotype was seen many times. This chain uses TRBV27 with TRBJ1-4; perhaps TRBD1 as D (6 bases). The ends were cut back, 6 bases at V and 4 bases at J, with 12 bases in the middle. This CDR3 region has 14 residues. Germline CDR1 MNHEY, CDR2 SMNVEV (reference sequence). The CDR3 region is CASRLTGFNEKLFF. The CDR3 nucleotides are TGTGCCAGCAGGTTAACAGGGTTTAATGAAAAACTGTTTTTT.

The chain employs TRBV20-1 and TRBJ1-5; 8 nucleotides align to TRBD1. The CDR3 sequence is 13 residues long. The ends lost 6 bases at V and 2 bases at J; junction bases unmatched: 3. Germline CDR1 and CDR2: DFQATT and SNEGSKA (reference sequence). The CDR3 DNA is TGCAGTGCACAGACAGGGGGCAATCAGCCCCAGCATTTT. Translating gives CSAQTGGNQPQHF.